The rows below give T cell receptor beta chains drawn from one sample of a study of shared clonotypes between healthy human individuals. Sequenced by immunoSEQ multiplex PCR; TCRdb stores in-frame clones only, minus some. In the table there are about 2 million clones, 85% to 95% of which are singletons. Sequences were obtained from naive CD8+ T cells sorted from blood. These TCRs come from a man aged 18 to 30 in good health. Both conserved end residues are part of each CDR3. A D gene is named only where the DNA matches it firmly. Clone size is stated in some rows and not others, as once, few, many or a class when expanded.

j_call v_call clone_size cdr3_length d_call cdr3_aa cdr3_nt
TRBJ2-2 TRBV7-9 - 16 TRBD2 CASSLSASGATGELFF TGTGCCAGCAGCTTATCGGCTAGCGGGGCCACCGGGGAGCTGTTTTTT
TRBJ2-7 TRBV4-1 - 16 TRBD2 CASSQDRHSGGYEQYF TGCGCCAGCAGCCAAGACCGTCATAGCGGGGGCTACGAGCAGTACTTC
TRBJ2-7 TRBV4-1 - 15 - CASSQDNRMTYEQYF TGCGCCAGCAGCCAAGATAACAGGATGACCTACGAGCAGTACTTC
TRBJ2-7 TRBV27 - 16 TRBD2 CASNSRSGASPYEQYF TGTGCCAGCAACTCTAGGAGCGGGGCGTCCCCTTACGAGCAGTACTTC
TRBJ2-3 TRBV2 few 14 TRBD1 CARGGTGHTDTQYF TGTGCCAGAGGAGGGACAGGGCATACAGATACGCAGTATTTT
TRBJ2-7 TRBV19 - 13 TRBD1 CAPAAGQVGEQYF TGTGCCCCAGCTGCGGGACAGGTAGGCGAGCAGTACTTC
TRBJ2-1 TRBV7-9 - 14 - CASSATVIWAEQFF TGTGCCAGCAGCGCGACTGTAATTTGGGCTGAGCAGTTCTTC
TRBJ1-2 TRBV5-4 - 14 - CASSIYYGLYGYTF TGTGCCAGCAGTATATACTATGGGCTCTATGGCTACACCTTC
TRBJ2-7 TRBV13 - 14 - CASGQPSVSYEQYF TGTGCCAGCGGCCAGCCTAGCGTCTCCTACGAGCAGTACTTC
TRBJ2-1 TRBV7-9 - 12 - CATQTDYNEQFF TGTGCCACCCAGACAGACTACAATGAGCAGTTCTTC
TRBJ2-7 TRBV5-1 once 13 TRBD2 CAIQREDAYEQYF TGCGCCATCCAGCGGGAGGACGCCTACGAGCAGTACTTC
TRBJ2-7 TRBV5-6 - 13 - CASSLASSSEQYF TGTGCCAGCAGCTTGGCTTCCAGCTCCGAGCAGTACTTC
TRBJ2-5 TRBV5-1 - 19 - CASQTVPEWAPNLEETQYF TGCGCCAGCCAAACCGTACCCGAATGGGCCCCCAATCTCGAGGAGACCCAGTACTTC
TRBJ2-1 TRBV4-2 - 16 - CASSQRWGGVNNEQFF TGTGCCAGCAGCCAACGATGGGGCGGGGTGAACAATGAGCAGTTCTTC
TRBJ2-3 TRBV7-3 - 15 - CASSNSGQPGDTQYF TGTGCCAGCAGCAACTCCGGACAGCCAGGAGATACGCAGTATTTT
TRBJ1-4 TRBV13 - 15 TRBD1 CASSDSGGPNEKLFF TGTGCCAGCAGCGATTCAGGGGGGCCTAATGAAAAACTGTTTTTT
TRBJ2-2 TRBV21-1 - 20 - CASRGVNSGGTSGSIGELFF TGTGCCAGCAGGGGAGTCAACAGCGGCGGGACTAGCGGGAGTATCGGGGAGCTGTTTTTT
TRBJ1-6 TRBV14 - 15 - CASSQDRSPNSPLHF TGTGCCAGCAGCCAAGATCGGTCTCCTAATTCACCCCTCCACTTT
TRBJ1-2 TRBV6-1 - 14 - CASSELGTESGYTF TGTGCCAGCAGTGAATTGGGAACAGAGAGTGGCTACACCTTC
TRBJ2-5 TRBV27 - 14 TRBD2 CASSTSGLQETQYF TGTGCCAGTTCGACTAGCGGTCTTCAAGAGACCCAGTACTTC
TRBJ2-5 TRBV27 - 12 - CASSLQGETQYF TGTGCCAGCAGTTTACAGGGCGAGACCCAGTACTTC
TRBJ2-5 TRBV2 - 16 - CASFSPFSSSKETQYF TGTGCCAGCTTTTCCCCCTTTTCTAGTTCAAAGGAGACCCAGTACTTC
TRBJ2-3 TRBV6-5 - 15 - CASGLTGTSTDTQYF TGTGCCAGCGGATTGACCGGGACCAGCACAGATACGCAGTATTTT
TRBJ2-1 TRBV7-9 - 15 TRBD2 CASSLSGGNYNEQFF TGTGCCAGCAGCTTAAGCGGGGGCAACTACAATGAGCAGTTCTTC
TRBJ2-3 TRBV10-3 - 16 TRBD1 CAIKSQGDLSTDTQYF TGTGCCATCAAGAGTCAGGGGGATCTTAGCACAGATACGCAGTATTTT
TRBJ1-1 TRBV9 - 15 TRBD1 CASSAWTGGDTEAFF TGTGCCAGCAGCGCTTGGACAGGGGGTGACACTGAAGCTTTCTTT
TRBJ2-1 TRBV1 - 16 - CTSSHGLGLPYNEQFF TGCACCAGCAGCCATGGTCTTGGACTCCCCTACAATGAGCAGTTCTTC
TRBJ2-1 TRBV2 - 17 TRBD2 CASSEILSGGPYNEQFF TGTGCCAGCAGTGAAATTCTTAGCGGGGGGCCCTACAATGAGCAGTTCTTC
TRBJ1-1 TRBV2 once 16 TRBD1 CASTTRQGALDTEAFF TGTGCCAGCACCACCAGACAGGGGGCTCTGGACACTGAAGCTTTCTTT
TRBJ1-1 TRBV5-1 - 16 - CASSLGYLGRSTEAFF TGCGCCAGCAGCTTGGGCTATTTGGGGCGCTCCACTGAAGCTTTCTTT
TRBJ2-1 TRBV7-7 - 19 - CASSLAPPRQDPNLNEQFF TGTGCTAGCAGCTTAGCCCCCCCCCGTCAGGACCCTAACTTGAATGAGCAGTTCTTC
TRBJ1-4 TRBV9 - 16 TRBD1 CASSVALGGLNEKLFF TGTGCCAGCAGCGTAGCTTTAGGGGGCCTTAATGAAAAACTGTTTTTT
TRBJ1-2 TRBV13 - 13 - CASSSPTTGGYTF TGTGCCAGCAGCTCCCCGACAACGGGAGGCTACACCTTC
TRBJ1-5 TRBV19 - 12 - CASSIAEQPQHF TGTGCCAGTAGTATAGCCGAACAGCCCCAGCATTTT
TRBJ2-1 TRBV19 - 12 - CASSIGIDLQFF TGTGCCAGTAGTATCGGTATTGACTTGCAGTTCTTC
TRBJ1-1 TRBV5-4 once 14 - CASSLAAENTEAFF TGTGCCAGCAGCTTGGCGGCAGAGAACACTGAAGCTTTCTTT
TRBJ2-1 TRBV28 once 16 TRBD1 CASSSPLEGASGEQFF TGTGCCAGCAGTTCCCCACTAGAGGGGGCGTCGGGTGAGCAGTTCTTC
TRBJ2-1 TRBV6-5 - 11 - CASSYSGEQFF TGTGCCAGCAGTTACTCCGGAGAGCAGTTCTTC
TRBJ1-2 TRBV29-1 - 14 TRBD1 CSVEGPRQGNGYTF TGCAGCGTTGAAGGACCCCGACAGGGTAACGGCTACACCTTC
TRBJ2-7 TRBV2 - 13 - CASSDGEGVEQYF TGTGCCAGCAGTGATGGAGAGGGGGTCGAGCAGTACTTC
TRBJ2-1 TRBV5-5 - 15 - CASSLVASSYNEQFF TGTGCCAGCAGCTTGGTGGCGAGCTCCTACAATGAGCAGTTCTTC
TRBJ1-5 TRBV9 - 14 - CASSGGGSNQPQHF TGTGCCAGCAGCGGCGGGGGTAGCAATCAGCCCCAGCATTTT
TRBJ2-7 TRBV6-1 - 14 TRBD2 CASGVAGGTYEQYF TGTGCCAGCGGGGTAGCGGGAGGAACCTACGAGCAGTACTTC
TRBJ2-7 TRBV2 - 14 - CASSEGTVTYEQYF TGTGCCAGCAGTGAAGGGACAGTCACCTACGAGCAGTACTTC
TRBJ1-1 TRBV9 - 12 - CASSALGNEAFF TGTGCCAGCAGCGCCCTCGGAAATGAAGCTTTCTTT
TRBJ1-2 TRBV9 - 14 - CASSVTGGGSDYTF TGTGCCAGCAGCGTAACTGGAGGAGGATCGGACTACACCTTC
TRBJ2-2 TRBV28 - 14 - CASTLQKITGELFF TGTGCCAGCACCCTTCAGAAGATCACCGGGGAGCTGTTTTTT
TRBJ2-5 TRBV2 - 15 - CASRDGTSPRKTQYF TGTGCCAGCAGGGATGGGACATCACCCCGAAAGACCCAGTACTTC
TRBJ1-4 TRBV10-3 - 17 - CAISDPGGGLTNEKLFF TGTGCCATCAGTGACCCCGGGGGGGGACTCACTAATGAAAAACTGTTTTTT
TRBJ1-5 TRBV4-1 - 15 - CASSQGEGPRQPQHF TGCGCCAGCAGCCAAGGTGAAGGCCCTCGTCAGCCCCAGCATTTT
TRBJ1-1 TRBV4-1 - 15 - CASSQEIGGPFEAFF TGCGCCAGCAGCCAAGAAATCGGGGGGCCCTTTGAAGCTTTCTTT
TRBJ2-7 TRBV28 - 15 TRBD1 CASSFTGGHSYEQYF TGTGCCAGCAGTTTTACAGGGGGCCATTCCTACGAGCAGTACTTC
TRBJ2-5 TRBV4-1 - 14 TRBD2 CASSQVRGEETQYF TGCGCCAGCAGCCAAGTCCGGGGGGAAGAGACCCAGTACTTC
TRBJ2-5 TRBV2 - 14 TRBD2 CASRLAGGQETQYF TGTGCCAGCAGACTAGCGGGGGGCCAAGAGACCCAGTACTTC
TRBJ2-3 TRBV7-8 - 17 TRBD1 CASSLPGTGDAPDTQYF TGTGCCAGCAGCTTACCCGGGACAGGGGATGCCCCAGATACGCAGTATTTT
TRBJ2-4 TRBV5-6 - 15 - CASRETTGAKNIQYF TGTGCCAGCAGGGAAACAACGGGGGCCAAAAACATTCAGTACTTC
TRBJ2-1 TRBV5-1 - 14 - CASSFPGRGNEQFF TGCGCCAGCAGCTTTCCGGGCCGAGGCAATGAGCAGTTCTTC
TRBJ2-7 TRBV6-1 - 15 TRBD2 CASSGHGTSGYEQYF TGTGCCAGCAGTGGACACGGGACTAGCGGTTACGAGCAGTACTTC
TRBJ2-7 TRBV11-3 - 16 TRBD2 CASSGTSGGTLYEQYF TGTGCCAGCAGCGGGACTAGCGGGGGAACACTGTACGAGCAGTACTTC